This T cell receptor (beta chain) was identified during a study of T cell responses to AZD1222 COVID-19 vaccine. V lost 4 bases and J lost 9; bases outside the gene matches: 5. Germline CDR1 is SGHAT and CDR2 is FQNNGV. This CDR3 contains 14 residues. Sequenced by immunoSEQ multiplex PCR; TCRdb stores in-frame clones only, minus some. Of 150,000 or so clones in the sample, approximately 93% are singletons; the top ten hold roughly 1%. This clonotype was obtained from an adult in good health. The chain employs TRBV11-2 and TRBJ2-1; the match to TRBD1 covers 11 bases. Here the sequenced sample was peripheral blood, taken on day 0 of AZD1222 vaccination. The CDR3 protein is CASSSRDRGGEQFF. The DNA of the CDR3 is TGTGCCAGCAGCTCCCGGGACAGGGGGGGTGAGCAGTTCTTC.